The 10 T cell receptor beta chains below all came from one sample that was sequenced in a study of CD8+CD57+ T cells in acquired aplastic anemia (dated by TCRdb to 2017 to 2018). This sample was sequenced with an Illumina HiSeq 2000. TCR beta VDJ combination and CDR3 sequence profiling used genomic DNA as the template. TCRdb handled the public reads itself, with Q25 trimming in fastp and clone calling in MiXCR, and kept productive beta chains. A single entry per CDR3 protein holds the most common genes and DNA from its merged rows. The sample contains a few hundred thousand distinct CDR3 sequences, 65% to 80% of them found a single time. The ten largest account for approximately 3.8% of the sample. Sequenced input: sorted CD4+, CD8+, or CD8+CD57+ T cells (not recorded which) from PBMCs. These TCRs come from a human donor in good health, serving as a control.

There are many counts of this clonotype. The V gene is TRBV5-5, the J gene TRBJ1-3; no definite D call. The CDR3 consists of 15 residues. V lost 0 bases, J lost 0 bases, and 7 bases lay in between. CDR1 SGHKS and CDR2 YYEKEE come from the germline V gene (reference sequence). The CDR3 region is CASSLGAASGNTIYF. The CDR3 DNA reads TGTGCCAGCAGCTTGGGGGCTGCCTCTGGAAACACCATATATTTT. The complete variable domain, with remaining parts taken from reference TRBV5-5 and TRBJ1-3, reads DAGVTQSPTHLIKTRGQQVTLRCSPISGHKSVSWYQQVLGQGPQFIFQYYEKEERGRGNFPDRFSARQFPNYSSELNVNALLLGDSALYLCASSLGAASGNTIYFGEGSWLTVV.

The V gene is TRBV11-2, the J gene TRBJ2-7; TRBD1 might be the D (5 bases). The DNA end favors TRBJ1-2, so the J call may be wrong. Germline assignment: CDR1 SGHAT and CDR2 FQNNGV. This CDR3 comprises 13 residues. CDR3 bases: TGTGCCAGCAGTCTAGCGGGGGGGAAGGGCTACACCTTC. Translated: CASSLAGGKGYTF.

The rearrangement joins TRBV29-1 to TRBJ2-5; D is possibly TRBD2 (5 bases). This CDR3 region has 14 residues. Germline assignment: CDR1 SQVTM and CDR2 ANQGSEA. V lost 7 bases, J lost 3 bases, and 18 bases lay in between. The CDR3 bases are TGCAGCGGTAGGTTGGGGAGCGGCGAAGAGACCCAGTACTTC. Amino acid sequence: CSGRLGSGEETQYF. Full variable domain (outside the CDR3, taken from reference TRBV29-1 and TRBJ2-5): SAVISQKPSRDICQRGTSLTIQCQVDSQVTMMFWYRQQPGQSLTLIATANQGSEATYESGFVIDKFPISRPNLTFSTLTVSNMSPEDSSIYLCSGRLGSGEETQYFGPGTRLLVL.

As to this clonotype: The germline gene is not matched at one end of the junction; a read error may be the cause. The chain recombines TRBV7-9 with TRBJ2-7; TRBD1 might be the D (5 bases). This CDR3 region has 15 residues. Germline V lookup: CDR1 SEHNR, CDR2 FQNEAQ (reference sequence). DNA for the CDR3: TGTGCCAGCAGCTCCAACGGACAACTGAACTACGAGCCGTACTTC. Amino acid sequence: CASSSNGQLNYEPYF. Full variable domain (remainder filled in from reference TRBV7-9 and TRBJ2-7): DTGVSQNPRHKITKRGQNVTFRCDPISEHNRLYWYRQTLGQGPEFLTYFQNEAQLEKSRLLSDRFSAERPKGSFSTLEIQRTEQGDSAMYLCASSSNGQLNYEPYFGPGTRLTVT.

This clonotype was detected ten times or more. The chain employs TRBV7-2 and TRBJ2-3; D gene uncertain. Germline values: CDR1 SGHTA, CDR2 FQGNSA. The V gene lost 5 bases and the J gene lost 5 bases, with 8 bases spanning the gap. This CDR3 region has 12 residues. CDR3 region: CASSPWGDTQYF. CDR3 coding DNA: TGTGCCAGCAGCCCCTGGGGAGATACGCAGTATTTT. Full variable domain (outside the CDR3, taken from reference TRBV7-2 and TRBJ2-3): GAGVSQSPSNKVTEKGKDVELRCDPISGHTALYWYRQSLGQGLEFLIYFQGNSAPDKSGLPSDRFSAERTGGSVSTLTIQRTQQEDSAVYLCASSPWGDTQYFGPGTRLTVL.

Concerning this clonotype: In this CDR3 the conserved last residue, phenylalanine or tryptophan, is missing, so a read error is likely. No DNA is shown, since the ends of the CDR3 on it are uncertain; the CDR3 is the one TCRdb lists. The rearrangement links TRBV7-2 to TRBJ1-1; whether TRBD1, the table's D call, matches the DNA was not checked. The CDR3 is 13 residues long, ends included. CDR1 is SGHTA, CDR2 FQGNSA, per germline. The CDR3 spells CASSAGTGQETQY.

As regards this clonotype: The CDR3 does not end in the conserved phenylalanine or tryptophan, so this is likely a read error. It is unclear where the CDR3 begins or ends on the DNA, so no DNA is shown, and the CDR3 is as TCRdb lists it. The chain has TRBV19 and TRBJ1-5; the DNA was not compared with TRBD1, the D call given in the table. The CDR3 contains 14 residues when both ends are counted. Per germline, CDR1 LNHDA and CDR2 SQIVND (reference sequence). The chain's CDR3 is CAIAGTGGQPQQFG.

Of note for this clonotype: This CDR3 fails to terminate in the conserved phenylalanine or tryptophan, so it likely reflects a read error. The chain uses TRBV19 and TRBJ2-1; D is uncertain. V lost 6 bases and J lost 0, with 15 bases in between. From germline, CDR1 is LNHDA and CDR2 SQIVND (reference sequence). The CDR3 contains 16 residues. CDR3 bases: TGTGCCAGTAGCCTTCCCGACTGGAACTCCTACAATGAGCAGTTCCCC. Its protein is CASSLPDWNSYNEQFP.

This clonotype has ten or more counts. The chain is built from TRBV7-2 and TRBJ1-1; no firm D call. Trimming removed 1 base at V and 4 bases at J, with 7 bases between. The CDR3 sequence is 13 residues long. The germline V gene encodes CDR1 SGHTA and CDR2 FQGNSA. Here the CDR3 reads CASSLGGSTEAFF. In DNA form, the CDR3 reads TGTGCCAGCAGCTTAGGAGGGAGCACTGAAGCTTTCTTT.

This clonotype was recorded a few times. This sequence joins TRBV19 and TRBJ1-6, with D tentatively TRBD1 (5 bases). From germline, CDR1 is LNHDA and CDR2 SQIVND (reference sequence). The CDR3 contains 14 residues. The V end was cut by 7 bases, the J end by 6 bases, with 13 bases between. CDR3 in DNA: TGTGCCAGTACCTTTGACAGTCTTAATTCACCCCTCCACTTT. It codes for CASTFDSLNSPLHF.